Below are 11 T cell receptor beta chains sequenced from a single sample in a study of cytomegalovirus exposure and HLA in healthy donors. Some clones are missing from TCRdb's copy, which holds only in-frame ones; the method was immunoSEQ multiplex PCR. Here the sample spans roughly 120,000 clones, less than 90% being singletons. Source material: PBMCs. These receptor sequences come from a man aged 18 to 35 in good health and CMV-seropositive.

The chain is built from TRBV4-3 and TRBJ2-1; D is ambiguous. The length of the CDR3 is 14 residues. The V end lost 0 bases, the J end lost 7 bases, and 10 bases lay between the germline ends. Germline-derived CDR1 and CDR2 are LGHNA and YSLEER. The CDR3 nucleotides read TGCGCCAGCAGCCAAGATAGACGGAGAAATGAGCAGTTCTTC. This encodes CASSQDRRRNEQFF.

This sequence joins TRBV6-1 and TRBJ1-1, with a weak D call TRBD1 (5 bases). The CDR3 contains 13 residues. Deletions cut 2 bases from V and 5 bases from J, with 9 bases between. Per germline, CDR1 MNHNS and CDR2 SASEGT. The CDR3 DNA sequence: TGTGCCAGCAGTGAAAGGCGGGGGACTGAAGCTTTCTTT. Residues: CASSERRGTEAFF.

J is TRBJ2-7 and V is TRBV29-1; TRBD1 agrees at 8 bases. Germline V CDR1 and CDR2: SQVTM, ANQGSEA. This CDR3 spans 14 amino acids. Trimming removed 3 bases from V and 3 bases from J; junction bases left unmatched: 7. The CDR3 region has the DNA TGCAGCGTTGATGCGGGGACAGGAGACTACGAGCAGTACTTC. Amino acids: CSVDAGTGDYEQYF.

This chain uses TRBV7-9 with TRBJ1-2; 9 nucleotides match TRBD1. Losses at the gene ends were 3 bases for V and 6 bases for J; bases not matched to a gene: 11. This CDR3 has 16 residues. Germline CDR1 is SEHNR and CDR2 is FQNEAQ (reference sequence). The DNA of the CDR3 is TGTGCCAGCAGCTTCACAAAGGCGGGACAGGGTGATGGCTACACCTTC. Translating it yields CASSFTKAGQGDGYTF.

V and J are TRBV9 and TRBJ2-1; weak D call: TRBD2 (5 bases). The CDR3 covers 15 residues. The V end was cut by 0 bases, the J end by 2 bases, with 9 bases between. Germline assignment: CDR1 SGDLS and CDR2 YYNGEE. CDR3: CASSVGASTYNEQFF. The CDR3 DNA reads as TGTGCCAGCAGCGTAGGTGCTAGCACCTACAATGAGCAGTTCTTC. Looking up the rest from reference TRBV9 and TRBJ2-1 gives the full variable domain: DSGVTQTPKHLITATGQRVTLRCSPRSGDLSVYWYQQSLDQGLQFLIQYYNGEERAKGNILERFSAQQFPDLHSELNLSSLELGDSALYFCASSVGASTYNEQFFGPGTRLTVL.

The genes are TRBV19 and TRBJ2-1; TRBD1 matches 9 bases. The CDR3 loop spans 14 amino acids. Germline assignment: CDR1 LNHDA and CDR2 SQIVND (reference sequence). V trimming: 3 bases; J trimming: 5 bases; junction bases outside the gene matches: 2. The CDR3 protein is CASSIRDRDNEQFF. CDR3 DNA: TGTGCCAGTAGTATCCGGGACAGGGACAATGAGCAGTTCTTC. Combining the CDR3 with reference TRBV19 and TRBJ2-1 gives the whole variable domain DGGITQSPKYLFRKEGQNVTLSCEQNLNHDAMYWYRQDPGQGLRLIYYSQIVNDFQKGDIAEGYSVSREKKESFPLTVTSAQKNPTAFYLCASSIRDRDNEQFFGPGTRLTVL.

V and J are TRBV27 and TRBJ2-1; D gene ambiguous. The CDR3 sequence is 13 residues long. V gave up 2 bases and J gave up 3 bases, with 5 bases separating them. Germline CDR1 MNHEY, CDR2 SMNVEV (reference sequence). The CDR3 protein is CASSLPGYNEQFF. The CDR3 bases are TGTGCCAGCAGTTTACCCGGCTACAATGAGCAGTTCTTC.

The chain combines TRBV7-8 with TRBJ2-7, with TRBD2 identical over 7 bases. The length of the CDR3 is 18 residues. Trimming took 1 base from V and 4 from J; bases not matched to a gene: 16. Germline values: CDR1 SGHVS, CDR2 FQNEAQ. CDR3 nucleotides: TGTGCCAGCAGCTTAGAGACCCAGCTGACGGGGGGATTTTACGAGCAGTACTTC. Amino acid sequence: CASSLETQLTGGFYEQYF.

This chain joins TRBV28 and TRBJ2-1, with a tentative D call TRBD1 (6 bases). The germline V gene has CDR1 MDHEN and CDR2 SYDVKM. This CDR3 contains 17 residues. Trimming took off 10 bases at V and 3 bases at J, with 25 bases between the two ends. The CDR3 is CATLGHQVPLLYNEQFF. Written as DNA, the CDR3 is TGTGCCACCCTGGGACACCAAGTCCCGCTTCTCTACAATGAGCAGTTCTTC.

The chain employs TRBV11-1 and TRBJ2-7, with D perhaps matching TRBD2 (5 bases). CDR1 and CDR2 (germline): SGHAT, FQDESV (reference sequence). This CDR3 has 15 amino acids. Trimming cost V 6 bases and J 4 bases, with 19 bases left between them. CDR3 nucleotide sequence: TGTGCCAGCAGTCCTGAGGGCCCGCCGGGATACGAGCAGTACTTC. It is translated as CASSPEGPPGYEQYF.

V and J are TRBV11-3 and TRBJ2-7; 12 positions agree with TRBD2. Germline CDR1 reads SGHNT; CDR2 reads YENEEA. This CDR3 has 16 amino acids. The J segment lost 1 base and the V segment lost 2 bases, leaving 3 bases of the junction unmatched. CDR3 DNA: TGTGCCAGCAGCTTACCGACTAGCGGGGGTTCCTACGAGCAGTACTTC. Translated, it gives CASSLPTSGGSYEQYF.